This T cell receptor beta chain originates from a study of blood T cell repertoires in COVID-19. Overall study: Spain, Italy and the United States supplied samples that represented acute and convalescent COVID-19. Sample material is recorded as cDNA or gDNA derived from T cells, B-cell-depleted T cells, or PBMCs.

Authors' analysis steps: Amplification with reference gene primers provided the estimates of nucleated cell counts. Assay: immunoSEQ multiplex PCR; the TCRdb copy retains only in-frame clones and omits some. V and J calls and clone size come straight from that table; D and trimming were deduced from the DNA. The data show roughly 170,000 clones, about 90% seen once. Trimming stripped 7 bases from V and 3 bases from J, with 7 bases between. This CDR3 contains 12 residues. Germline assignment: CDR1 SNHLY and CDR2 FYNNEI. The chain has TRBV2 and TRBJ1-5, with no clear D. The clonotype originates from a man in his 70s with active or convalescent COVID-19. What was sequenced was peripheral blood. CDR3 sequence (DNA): TGTGCCAGCAACCGGGACAATCAGCCCCAGCATTTT. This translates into CASNRDNQPQHF.